Presented here are 20 T cell receptor beta chains from one specimen sequenced in a study of T cells after yellow fever vaccination. TCRdb itself ran the 5' RACE reads through MiXCR, one entry per CDR3 protein. The table shows 300,000 to 400,000 distinct CDR3 sequences, with approximately 11% occurring only once. The sample in question was CD4+ T cells sorted from PBMCs, obtained 45 days after the yellow fever booster vaccination. These receptors all stem from a man younger than 30 who received the YFV17D yellow fever vaccine.

CDR3 sequence reads: CASSPLGGWNSPLHF. The CDR3 DNA follows: TGTGCCAGCAGCCCCCTCGGGGGTTGGAATTCACCCCTCCACTTT. The chain has TRBV3-1 and TRBJ1-6, with a weak D call TRBD1 (5 bases). From germline, CDR1 is LGHDT and CDR2 YNNKEL (reference sequence). Trimming removed 4 bases from V and 7 bases from J, with 14 bases in between. The CDR3 sequence is 15 residues long.

This clonotype has more than one count but fewer than ten. The chain links TRBV12-3 or TRBV12-4 to TRBJ1-2, with 8 bases aligning to TRBD1. This CDR3 spans 14 amino acids. V trimming: 4 bases; J trimming: 5 bases; junction bases outside the gene matches: 6. CDR3 sequence reads: CASSSNRGIYGYTF. The CDR3 nucleotides read TGTGCCAGCAGTTCAAACAGGGGGATATATGGCTACACCTTC.

This clonotype was recorded many times. V and J are TRBV4-2 and TRBJ1-1, with a weak D call TRBD1 (5 bases). Germline assignment: CDR1 LGHNA and CDR2 YNFKEQ. V was clipped by 5 bases and J by 0 bases, with 10 bases between them. CDR3 length: 14 residues. CDR3 in DNA: TGTGCCAGCAGCGAAGGGACGGTGAACACTGAAGCTTTCTTT. As protein: CASSEGTVNTEAFF.

The genes are TRBV24-1 and TRBJ1-5; 8 nucleotides match TRBD1. Germline CDR1 KGHDR, CDR2 SFDVKD. The CDR3 contains 16 residues. Trimming took 4 bases from V and 2 from J; bases not matched to a gene: 6. This CDR3 reads CATSEPGGEGNQPQHF. DNA for the CDR3: TGTGCCACCAGTGAACCAGGGGGCGAGGGCAATCAGCCCCAGCATTTT.

A few counts support this clonotype. The chain uses TRBV7-2 and TRBJ2-1; a weak D match, TRBD1 (7 bases). The CDR3 extends over 13 amino acids. Trimming took 6 bases from V and 9 from J, leaving 15 bases between them. CDR1 is SGHTA, CDR2 FQGNSA, per germline. The CDR3 here is CASSVRQGGEQFF. CDR3 DNA sequence: TGTGCCAGCAGTGTTAGGCAGGGGGGTGAGCAGTTCTTC.

The gene calls are TRBV24-1 and TRBJ2-5, with a tentative D call TRBD1 (6 bases). The CDR3 contains 15 residues. Germline loops: CDR1 KGHDR, CDR2 SFDVKD. V was trimmed by 3 bases and J by 4 bases, leaving 14 bases between them. CDR3 loop: CATSDPGDRRETQYF. CDR3 nucleotide sequence: TGTGCCACCAGTGATCCAGGGGACCGAAGAGAGACCCAGTACTTC.

This chain joins TRBV7-9 and TRBJ2-1; maybe TRBD2 (7 bases). This CDR3 has 14 residues. Trimming stripped 2 bases from V and 7 bases from J, with 12 bases between. The V gene's germline CDR1 is SEHNR and CDR2 FQNEAQ (reference sequence). The CDR3 region is CASSLSGGWNEQFF. The CDR3 DNA reads TGTGCCAGCAGCTTATCGGGGGGCTGGAATGAGCAGTTCTTC.

This clonotype occurred a few times. This chain joins TRBV7-9 and TRBJ2-2; perhaps TRBD1 as D (6 bases). The CDR3 has 15 residues. Trimming removed 1 base from V and 2 bases from J, with 8 bases in between. Germline lookup yields CDR1 SEHNR and CDR2 FQNEAQ (reference sequence). DNA of the CDR3: TGTGCCAGCAGCTTAGGGACAGTAAACACCGGGGAGCTGTTTTTT. Protein sequence: CASSLGTVNTGELFF. Full variable domain (outside the CDR3, taken from reference TRBV7-9 and TRBJ2-2): DTGVSQNPRHKITKRGQNVTFRCDPISEHNRLYWYRQTLGQGPEFLTYFQNEAQLEKSRLLSDRFSAERPKGSFSTLEIQRTEQGDSAMYLCASSLGTVNTGELFFGEGSRLTVL.

V is TRBV24-1 and J is TRBJ2-3; 9 positions match TRBD2. Germline CDR1 KGHDR, CDR2 SFDVKD. This CDR3 spans 15 amino acids. V lost 7 bases and J lost 4; bases outside the gene matches: 8. CDR3 bases: TGTGCCACCAGCCGAGGGGGACTAGCAGCAGATACGCAGTATTTT. Translated, it gives CATSRGGLAADTQYF.

This clonotype was seen a few times. The rearrangement joins TRBV3-1 to TRBJ2-1; D not certain. CDR1 is LGHDT, CDR2 YNNKEL, per germline (reference sequence). This CDR3 is built from 16 residues. V was pared by 7 bases and J by 1 base, with 17 bases between. In DNA form, the CDR3 reads TGTGCCAGCAAACCAAGTCGGGTATATTCCTACAATGAGCAGTTCTTC. It translates to CASKPSRVYSYNEQFF.

V is TRBV5-6 and J is TRBJ2-3, with 9 bases that match TRBD1. Germline CDR1 and CDR2: SGHDT and YYEEEE. The CDR3 contains 16 residues. V shed 1 base and J 5 bases; nucleotides not matched to a gene: 8. CDR3 bases: TGTGCCAGCAGCTTGTTACAGGGGGCCGGGGGAGATACGCAGTATTTT. Amino acid sequence: CASSLLQGAGGDTQYF.

The gene calls are TRBV6-5 and TRBJ2-1; no clear D gene. Germline V CDR1 and CDR2: MNHEY, SVGAGI. Trimming pared 3 bases from V and 2 bases from J, leaving 11 bases between. The CDR3 spans 15 residues. CDR3 coding DNA: TGTGCCAGCAGTTATTTTGGAAGTACCTACAATGAGCAGTTCTTC. This codes for CASSYFGSTYNEQFF.

V gene TRBV3-1 combines with J gene TRBJ2-2, with 9 bases aligning to TRBD1. With V trimmed by 2 bases and J by 4 bases, 5 bases remained unmatched. The CDR3 is 16 residues long. Germline values: CDR1 LGHDT, CDR2 YNNKEL (reference sequence). The CDR3 sequence is CASSQRRTGATGELFF. CDR3 coding DNA: TGTGCCAGCAGCCAAAGAAGGACAGGGGCCACCGGGGAGCTGTTTTTT.

Many counts were recorded for this clonotype. V is TRBV5-1 and J is TRBJ2-7, with 10 bases fitting TRBD1. The CDR3 contains 14 residues. V lost 3 bases, J lost 2 bases, and 2 bases stayed unmatched. The germline CDR1 and CDR2 sequences are SGHRS and YFSETQ. CDR3 sequence reads: CASSSGQGAYEQYV. CDR3 DNA sequence: TGCGCCAGCAGCTCTGGACAGGGGGCCTACGAGCAGTACGTC.

This clonotype was seen a few times. The chain links TRBV12-3 or TRBV12-4 to TRBJ1-5; D not resolved. V was shortened by 2 bases and J by 4 bases, with 6 bases between the two germline ends. The CDR3 has 13 amino acids. The CDR3 coding sequence is TGTGCCAGCAGTTTAAGGGCGAATCAGCCCCAGCATTTT. Protein product: CASSLRANQPQHF.

This chain joins TRBV7-2 and TRBJ2-2; the D is unclear. The CDR3 totals 15 residues. Per germline, CDR1 SGHTA and CDR2 FQGNSA. V lost 2 bases and J 2 bases, leaving 9 bases between the germline ends. The CDR3 is CASSLIGINTGELFF. For the CDR3, the DNA is TGTGCCAGCAGCTTAATAGGGATAAACACCGGGGAGCTGTTTTTT.

V and J are TRBV6-2 or TRBV6-3 and TRBJ2-3; the D gene is possibly TRBD2 (7 bases). Trimming took 8 bases from V and 6 from J, leaving 21 bases between them. Germline loops: CDR1 MNHEY, CDR2 SVGEGT. This CDR3 region has 15 residues. DNA of the CDR3: TGTGCCAGCCACCAGGCGAGGGGGGGCCCGGATACGCAGTATTTT. Protein: CASHQARGGPDTQYF.

The chain employs TRBV9 and TRBJ1-1, with TRBD1 identical over 10 bases. Germline CDR1 reads SGDLS; CDR2 reads YYNGEE. The V segment lost 3 bases and the J segment 5 bases; nucleotides outside the gene matches: 7. The CDR3 has 15 residues. The CDR3 sequence is CASSELTGGGTEAFF. CDR3 DNA: TGTGCCAGCAGCGAACTGACAGGGGGCGGTACTGAAGCTTTCTTT. Full variable domain (missing parts from reference TRBV9 and TRBJ1-1): DSGVTQTPKHLITATGQRVTLRCSPRSGDLSVYWYQQSLDQGLQFLIQYYNGEERAKGNILERFSAQQFPDLHSELNLSSLELGDSALYFCASSELTGGGTEAFFGQGTRLTVV.

This clonotype was seen only a few times. The V and J genes are TRBV6-2 or TRBV6-3 and TRBJ2-3; TRBD2 matches 7 bases. This CDR3 comprises 14 residues. Germline V gene sequence: CDR1 MNHEY, CDR2 SVGEGT. V shed 5 bases and J 2 bases; nucleotides not matched to a gene: 4. The DNA for the CDR3 is TGTGCCAGCAGTCTTAGGGACTACACAGATACGCAGTATTTT. It encodes CASSLRDYTDTQYF.

The DNA for the CDR3 is TGCAGTGCCATCGGGGGGGGGACATCCGGGGAGCTGTTTTTT. Translating gives CSAIGGGTSGELFF. The chain employs TRBV20-1 and TRBJ2-2; 8 positions match TRBD2. V lost 6 bases, J lost 6 bases, and 9 bases stayed unmatched. Germline V gene lookup returns CDR1 DFQATT and CDR2 SNEGSKA (reference sequence). CDR3 length: 14 residues.